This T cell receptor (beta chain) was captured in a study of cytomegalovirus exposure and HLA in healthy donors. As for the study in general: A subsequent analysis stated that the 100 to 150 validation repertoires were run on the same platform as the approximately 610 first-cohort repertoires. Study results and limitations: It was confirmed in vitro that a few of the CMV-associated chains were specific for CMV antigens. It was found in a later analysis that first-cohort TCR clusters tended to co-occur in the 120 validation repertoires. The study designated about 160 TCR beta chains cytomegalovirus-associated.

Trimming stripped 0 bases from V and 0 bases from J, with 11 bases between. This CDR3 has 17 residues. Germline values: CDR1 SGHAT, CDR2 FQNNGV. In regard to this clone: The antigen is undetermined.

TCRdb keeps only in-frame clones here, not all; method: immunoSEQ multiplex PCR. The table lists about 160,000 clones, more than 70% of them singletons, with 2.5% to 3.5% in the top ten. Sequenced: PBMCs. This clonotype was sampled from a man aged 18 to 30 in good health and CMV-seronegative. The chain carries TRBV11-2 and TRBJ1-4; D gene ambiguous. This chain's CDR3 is CASSLDGQIATNEKLFF. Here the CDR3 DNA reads TGTGCCAGCAGCTTAGATGGGCAGATTGCAACTAATGAAAAACTGTTTTTT. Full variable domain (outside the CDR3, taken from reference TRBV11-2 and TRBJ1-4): EAGVAQSPRYKIIEKRQSVAFWCNPISGHATLYWYQQILGQGPKLLIQFQNNGVVDDSQLPKDRFSAERLKGVDSTLKIQPAKLEDSAVYLCASSLDGQIATNEKLFFGSGTQLSVL.